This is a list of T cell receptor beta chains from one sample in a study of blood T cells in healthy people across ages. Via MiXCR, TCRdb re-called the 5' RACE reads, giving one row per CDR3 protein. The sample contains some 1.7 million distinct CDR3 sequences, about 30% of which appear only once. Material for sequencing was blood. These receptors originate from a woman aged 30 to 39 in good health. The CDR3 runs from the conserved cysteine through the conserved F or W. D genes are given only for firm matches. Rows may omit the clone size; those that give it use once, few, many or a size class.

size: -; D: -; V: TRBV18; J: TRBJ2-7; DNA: TGTGCCAGCTCACCAGAGTCTGGCAACGAGCAGTACTTC; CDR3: CASSPESGNEQYF
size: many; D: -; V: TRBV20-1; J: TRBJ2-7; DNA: TGCAGTGCTAGCCCGGGTGGGGGGGCTTGGAACGAGCAGTACTTC; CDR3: CSASPGGGAWNEQYF
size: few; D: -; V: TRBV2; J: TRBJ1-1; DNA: TGTGCCAGCAGTGAAGACGCGCCCGCGAACACTGAAGCTTTCTTT; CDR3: CASSEDAPANTEAFF
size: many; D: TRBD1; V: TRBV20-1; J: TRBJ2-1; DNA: TGCAGTGCTAGAGATTTTACCGGGACAGGGACCCCAAATGAGCAGTTCTTC; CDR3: CSARDFTGTGTPNEQFF
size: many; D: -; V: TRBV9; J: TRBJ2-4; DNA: TGTGCCAGCAGCGACAGGGAAAACATTCAGTACTTC; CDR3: CASSDRENIQYF
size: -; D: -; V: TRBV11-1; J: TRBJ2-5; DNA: TGTGCCAGCAGCTTACGGTCAGGGGTTCGGAAGACCCAGTACTTC; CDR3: CASSLRSGVRKTQYF
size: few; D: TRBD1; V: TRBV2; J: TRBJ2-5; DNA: TGTGCCAGCAGTGAGGGACAGGGGGCGCGGGAGACCCAGTACTTC; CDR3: CASSEGQGARETQYF
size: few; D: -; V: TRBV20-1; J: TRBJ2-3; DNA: TGCAGTGCTAGTGCCAATACAGATACGCAGTATTTT; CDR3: CSASANTDTQYF
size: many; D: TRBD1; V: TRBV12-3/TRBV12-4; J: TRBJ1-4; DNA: TGTGCCAGCAGGCAGGGGGCTGGGGGGAATGAAAAACTGTTTTTT; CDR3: CASRQGAGGNEKLFF
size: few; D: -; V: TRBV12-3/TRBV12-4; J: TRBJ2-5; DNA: TGTGCCAGCAGTTTAGCGGGAGTCCCCTATACTGAGACCCAGTACTTC; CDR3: CASSLAGVPYTETQYF
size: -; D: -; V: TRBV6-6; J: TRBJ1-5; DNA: TGTGCCAGCTCGGGGAGAGGCAATCAGCCCCAGCATTTT; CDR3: CASSGRGNQPQHF
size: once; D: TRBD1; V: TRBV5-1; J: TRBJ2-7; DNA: TGCGCCAGCAGCCCCGGCGGACAGGTCTCCCGCGAGCAGTACTTC; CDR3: CASSPGGQVSREQYF
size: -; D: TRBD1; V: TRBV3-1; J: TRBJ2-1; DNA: TGTGCCAGCAGCCAAGGGGGGACAGGGGTGTTCTTC; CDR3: CASSQGGTGVFF
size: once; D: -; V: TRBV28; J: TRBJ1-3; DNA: TGTGCCAGCAGTTTTCTACAGGGTGGGGGATCGGGAAACACCATATATTTT; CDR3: CASSFLQGGGSGNTIYF
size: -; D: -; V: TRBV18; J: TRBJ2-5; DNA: TGTGCCAGCTCACCACCTAGTGCGGAGACCCAGTACTTC; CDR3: CASSPPSAETQYF
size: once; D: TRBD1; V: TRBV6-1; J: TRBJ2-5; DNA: TGTGCCAGCAGTGAAGTAGTCCGACAGGGGCCTTTGGGGTACTTC; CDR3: CASSEVVRQGPLGYF
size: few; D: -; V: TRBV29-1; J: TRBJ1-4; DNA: TGCAGCGTTGAAAGGTTCCAGGGTACGAAAAAACTGTTTTTT; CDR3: CSVERFQGTKKLFF
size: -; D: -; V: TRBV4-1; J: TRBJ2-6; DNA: TGCGCCAGCAGCCACGGAGTTCAGTCTGGGGCCAACGTCCTGACTTTC; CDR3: CASSHGVQSGANVLTF